A single sample is the source of the 21 T cell receptor beta chains below, sequenced in a study of blood T cell repertoires in COVID-19. Generated by immunoSEQ multiplex PCR, the TCRdb table keeps only in-frame clones and is missing some. The sample contains approximately 440,000 clones, 90% of which appear only once. The specimen sequenced was PBMCs or T cells enriched from blood (not recorded which). The receptors were gathered from a man in his late teens or twenties who had recovered from COVID-19.

This chain links TRBV19 with TRBJ1-2; D gene unclear. The CDR3 is made up of 15 amino acids. The V end lost 3 bases, the J end lost 5 bases, and 16 bases lay between the germline ends. Germline assignment: CDR1 LNHDA and CDR2 SQIVND (reference sequence). The CDR3: CASSIGELVGYGYTF. As DNA, the CDR3 is TGTGCCAGTAGTATTGGAGAACTAGTGGGGTATGGCTACACCTTC.

The chain couples TRBV10-2 to TRBJ2-3, with 8 bases fitting TRBD2. Unmatched junction bases numbered 13, after V lost 3 bases and J lost 2 bases. The germline CDR1 and CDR2 sequences are WSHSY and SAAADI. The CDR3 length is 18 residues. The CDR3 protein is CASSDLTGTREATDTQYF. The CDR3 DNA reads TGCGCCAGCAGTGACCTGACCGGGACTAGAGAAGCCACAGATACGCAGTATTTT.

A single count supports this clone. The chain is built from TRBV11-2 and TRBJ2-7; D unresolved. The CDR3 runs 12 residues. Germline CDR1 SGHAT, CDR2 FQNNGV. Trimming left V 1 base short and J 7 bases short, with 8 bases between. CDR3 region: CASSLVQAEQYF. The DNA of the CDR3 is TGTGCCAGCAGCTTAGTTCAGGCGGAGCAGTACTTC.

V is TRBV30 and J is TRBJ1-5; 7 nucleotides line up with TRBD1. The germline V gene encodes CDR1 GTSNPN and CDR2 SVGIG (reference sequence). V was pared by 4 bases and J by 8 bases, with 11 bases of the junction left unmatched. CDR3 length: 14 residues. The CDR3 region is CAWTRQGAIEPQHF. The CDR3 nucleotides read TGTGCCTGGACCCGACAGGGTGCTATAGAGCCCCAGCATTTT. Filled out from reference TRBV30 and TRBJ1-5, the complete variable domain reads SQTIHQWPATLVQPVGSPLSLECTVEGTSNPNLYWYRQAAGRGLQLLFYSVGIGQISSEVPQNLSASRPQDRQFILSSKKLLLSDSGFYLCAWTRQGAIEPQHFGDGTRLSIL.

The chain carries TRBV10-3 and TRBJ2-2; TRBD2 matches 11 bases. The trim removed 2 bases at V and 4 bases at J, leaving 0 bases unmatched. Germline assignment: CDR1 ENHRY and CDR2 SYGVKD. The CDR3 is 15 amino acids. The CDR3 DNA is TGTGCCATCAGTGAGACTAGCGGGAGCACCGGGGAGCTGTTTTTT. Protein product: CAISETSGSTGELFF.

The J gene is TRBJ2-5, the V gene TRBV30; 8 bases fit TRBD2. There are 16 residues in the CDR3. The germline V gene has CDR1 GTSNPN and CDR2 SVGIG (reference sequence). After removal of 4 bases from V and 1 base from J, the junction contained 11 bases not matched to a gene. CDR3 in amino acids: CAWTGGAGGPQETQYF. CDR3 DNA sequence: TGTGCCTGGACCGGGGGCGCGGGAGGCCCCCAAGAGACCCAGTACTTC.

The CDR3 region is CASSLDGVIAFF. The CDR3 DNA follows: TGCGCCAGCAGCTTGGACGGGGTAATAGCTTTCTTT. This chain links TRBV5-1 with TRBJ1-1; D gene unclear. Germline CDR1 reads SGHRS; CDR2 reads YFSETQ. V was clipped by 0 bases and J by 10 bases, with 10 bases between them. The CDR3 runs to 12 residues.

The V call is TRBV10-3, the J call TRBJ2-2, with TRBD2 matching 11 bases. The germline CDR1 and CDR2 sequences are ENHRY and SYGVKD. The CDR3 loop spans 16 amino acids. Trimming cost V 11 bases and J 6 bases; bases outside gene matches: 14. In nucleotides, the CDR3 is TGTGCCGCAGGGACTAGCGGCGCTGCGGACCCCGGGGAGCTGTTTTTT. Translated, it gives CAAGTSGAADPGELFF.

J is TRBJ2-3 and V is TRBV5-1, with a possible D match to TRBD2 (6 bases). V lost 0 bases, J lost 6 bases, and 23 bases lay in between. The CDR3 covers 18 residues. CDR1 is SGHRS and CDR2 is YFSETQ in the germline V gene. DNA for the CDR3: TGCGCCAGCAGCTTGGGTGCCGGGACTTCCCTCGGTTTGGATACGCAGTATTTT. Translating gives CASSLGAGTSLGLDTQYF.

The rearrangement links TRBV3-1 (or the pseudogene TRBV3-2) to TRBJ2-5; possible D gene TRBD2, 6 bases. CDR1 and CDR2 from the germline V gene are LGHDT and YNNKEL (reference sequence). V gave up 1 base and J gave up 3 bases, with 9 bases separating them. The CDR3 length is 14 residues. The chain's CDR3 is CASSQGQREETQYF. In nucleotides, the CDR3 is TGTGCCAGCAGCCAAGGTCAGCGGGAAGAGACCCAGTACTTC.

The genes are TRBV3-1 (or the pseudogene TRBV3-2) and TRBJ1-1; TRBD1 aligns across 7 bases. The trim removed 3 bases at V and 8 bases at J, leaving 6 bases unmatched. From germline, CDR1 is LGHDT and CDR2 YNNKEL (reference sequence). The CDR3 has 13 residues. In nucleotides, the CDR3 is TGTGCCAGCAGCCAGGATGGACAGGTCGAAGCTTTCTTT. Its protein product is CASSQDGQVEAFF.

The chain is built from TRBV11-3 and TRBJ1-2; D not certain. V shed 2 bases and J shed 1 base, with 26 bases lying between them. CDR1 and CDR2 (germline): SGHNT, YENEEA. CDR3 length: 20 residues. For the CDR3, the DNA is TGTGCCAGCAGCTTATCAATACGAGTCGCGTCATCCAACCATAACTATGGCTACACCTTC. This translates into CASSLSIRVASSNHNYGYTF.

J is TRBJ2-1 and V is TRBV10-2, with TRBD2 as a possible D gene (5 bases). CDR3 length equals 14 residues. Deletions cut 7 bases from V and 8 bases from J, with 18 bases between. Germline V gene sequence: CDR1 WSHSY, CDR2 SAAADI. CDR3 DNA: TGCGCCAGCAAAACCGGGATGGATGGGGATGAGCAGTTCTTC. Protein sequence: CASKTGMDGDEQFF.

The count of this clone is one. The chain couples TRBV3-1 (or the pseudogene TRBV3-2) to TRBJ2-7, with 7 bases identical to TRBD1. The ends lost 0 bases at V and 0 bases at J; junction bases unmatched: 5. The CDR3 sequence is 16 residues long. Germline V gene data show CDR1 as LGHDT and CDR2 as YNNKEL (reference sequence). CDR3 DNA: TGTGCCAGCAGCCAAGACCCGGGACAGTCCTCCTACGAGCAGTACTTC. This codes for CASSQDPGQSSYEQYF.

The rearrangement joins TRBV5-1 to TRBJ2-6; no reliable D call. Trimming cost V 4 bases and J 1 base, with 15 bases left between them. Germline values: CDR1 SGHRS, CDR2 YFSETQ. The CDR3 covers 17 residues. CDR3 DNA: TGCGCCAGCAGCCCGGCCAGCGCCCCATCTGGGGCCAACGTCCTGACTTTC. Translated: CASSPASAPSGANVLTF.

This chain joins TRBV29-1 and TRBJ1-1; 12 bases fit TRBD1. The germline gives CDR1 SQVTM, CDR2 ANQGSEA. With 2 bases clipped from V and 4 bases from J, the junction kept 14 bases outside the gene matches. The CDR3 loop spans 18 amino acids. CDR3 in amino acids: CSVESVWGQGALGTEAFF. Here the CDR3 DNA reads TGCAGCGTTGAAAGCGTGTGGGGACAGGGGGCGCTGGGCACTGAAGCTTTCTTT.

The chain links TRBV5-4 to TRBJ1-1, with 9 nucleotides matching TRBD1. CDR1 and CDR2 (germline): SGHNT, YYREEE (reference sequence). Trimming at V came to 0 bases and at J to 6 bases, leaving 6 bases not matched to a gene. There are 15 residues in the CDR3. CDR3 region: CASSLAGTGFSEAFF. CDR3 DNA: TGTGCCAGCAGCTTGGCAGGGACAGGGTTTTCTGAAGCTTTCTTT. Full variable domain (outside the CDR3, taken from reference TRBV5-4 and TRBJ1-1): ETGVTQSPTHLIKTRGQQVTLRCSSQSGHNTVSWYQQALGQGPQFIFQYYREEENGRGNFPPRFSGLQFPNYSSELNVNALELDDSALYLCASSLAGTGFSEAFFGQGTRLTVV.

The chain is built from TRBV24-1 and TRBJ1-2; D is uncertain. Germline V CDR1 and CDR2: KGHDR, SFDVKD. This CDR3 has 15 amino acids. Trimming shortened V by 5 bases and J by 2 bases, and 14 bases separated the two germline ends. The CDR3: CATSGSATGNYGYTF. Here the CDR3 DNA reads TGTGCCACCAGTGGTTCTGCGACGGGGAACTATGGCTACACCTTC.

This chain connects TRBV6-5 to TRBJ1-1, with a possible D match to TRBD1 (6 bases). CDR1 is MNHEY and CDR2 is SVGAGI in the germline V gene. The CDR3 is 14 residues long. V lost 5 bases and J lost 5, with 15 bases in between. The CDR3 bases are TGTGCCAGCAGTCCTACAGGGTTTGGGACTGAAGCTTTCTTT. Translating it yields CASSPTGFGTEAFF.

The chain links TRBV6-5 to TRBJ1-3; possibly TRBD1 for D (5 bases). V was cut by 6 bases and J by 0 bases, with 12 bases left in between. Germline CDR1 and CDR2: MNHEY and SVGAGI. This CDR3 has 15 amino acids. CDR3: CASSRQFDSGNTIYF. In DNA form, the CDR3 reads TGTGCCAGCAGCCGACAGTTTGACTCTGGAAACACCATATATTTT.

V usage is TRBV30 and J usage is TRBJ1-1; tentatively, D is TRBD1 (5 bases). In germline, CDR1 is GTSNPN, CDR2 SVGIG (reference sequence). The CDR3 loop spans 14 amino acids. V lost 2 bases to trimming and J lost 5 bases, with 15 bases between them. The CDR3 sequence: CAWSPGPRGTEAFF. CDR3 in DNA: TGTGCCTGGAGTCCCGGACCAAGGGGAACTGAAGCTTTCTTT.